The sequence of this T cell receptor beta chain was determined in a study of blood T cell repertoires in COVID-19. The overall study: Spain, Italy and the United States supplied samples that represented acute and convalescent COVID-19. PBMCs, B-cell-depleted T cells, or T cells provided the cDNA or gDNA that made up the material.

Trimming removed 0 bases at V and 7 bases at J, with 13 bases between. Germline V gene data show CDR1 as KGHSH and CDR2 as LQKENI. The CDR3 runs 15 residues. In the original analysis: Nucleated cell counts were estimated from reference gene primer amplification. The method was immunoSEQ multiplex PCR; TCRdb's version includes in-frame clones alone and lacks a portion of them. V and J calls and clone size are those listed in that table; D and trimming were worked out from the DNA. This sample carries under 450,000 clones, 81% of them seen once, and the ten largest clones take roughly 1.1%. The sequence was collected from a human donor with acute or convalescent COVID-19. The donor label of this sample is uncertain. What was sequenced was peripheral blood. The rearrangement links TRBV18 to TRBJ1-5; the D gene is possibly TRBD1 (5 bases). The CDR3 is CASSPPERGGQPQHF. The CDR3 DNA follows: TGTGCCAGCTCACCACCGGAAAGGGGAGGGCAGCCCCAGCATTTT.